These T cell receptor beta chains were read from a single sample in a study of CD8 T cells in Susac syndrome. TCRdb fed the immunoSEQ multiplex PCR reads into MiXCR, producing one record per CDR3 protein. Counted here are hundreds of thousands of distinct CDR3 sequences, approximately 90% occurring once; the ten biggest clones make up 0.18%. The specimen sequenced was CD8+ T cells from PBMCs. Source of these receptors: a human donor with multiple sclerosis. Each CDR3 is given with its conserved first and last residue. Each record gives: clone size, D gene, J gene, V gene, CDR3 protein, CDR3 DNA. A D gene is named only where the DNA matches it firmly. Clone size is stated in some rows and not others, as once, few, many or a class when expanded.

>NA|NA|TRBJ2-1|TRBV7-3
CASSLYTNGGNEQFF
TGTGCCAGCAGCTTATATACGAACGGAGGCAATGAGCAGTTCTTC
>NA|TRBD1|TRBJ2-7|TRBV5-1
CASRGTGFYEQYF
TGCGCCAGCAGGGGGACAGGGTTCTACGAGCAGTACTTC
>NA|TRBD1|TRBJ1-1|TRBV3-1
CASSGTDDTEAFF
TGTGCCAGCAGCGGGACAGACGACACTGAAGCTTTCTTT
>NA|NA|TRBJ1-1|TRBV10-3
CAIRGAGRRGFLDWDTEAFF
TGTGCCATCAGGGGGGCGGGCAGGAGGGGATTCCTGGATTGGGACACTGAAGCTTTCTTT
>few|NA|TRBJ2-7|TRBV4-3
CASSQETLGTYEQYF
TGCGCCAGCAGCCAAGAGACACTCGGAACCTACGAGCAGTACTTC
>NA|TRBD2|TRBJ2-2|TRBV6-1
CASSEREGLDDGELFF
TGTGCCAGCAGTGAACGGGAGGGCCTAGATGACGGGGAGCTGTTTTTT
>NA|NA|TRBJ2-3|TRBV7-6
CASAPALNGDTQYF
TGTGCCAGCGCCCCGGCCTTAAACGGGGATACGCAGTATTTT
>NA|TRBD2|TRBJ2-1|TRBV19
CASSSFGLAGGYGYNEQFF
TGTGCCAGTAGTAGTTTCGGGCTAGCGGGAGGGTACGGTTACAATGAGCAGTTCTTC
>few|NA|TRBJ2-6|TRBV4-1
CASSQGEGSGANVLTF
TGCGCCAGCAGTCAAGGCGAGGGGTCTGGGGCCAACGTCCTGACTTTC
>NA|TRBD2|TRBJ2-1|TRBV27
CASTSGNYNEQFF
TGTGCCAGTACTAGCGGGAACTACAATGAGCAGTTCTTC
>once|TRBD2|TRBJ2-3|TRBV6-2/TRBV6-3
CASCLTSGDGTDTQYF
TGTGCCAGCTGCCTCACTAGCGGTGACGGAACAGATACGCAGTATTTT
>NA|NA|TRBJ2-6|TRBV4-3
CASSLDRFSGANVLTF
TGCGCCAGCAGCCTCGATAGGTTCTCTGGGGCCAACGTCCTGACTTTC
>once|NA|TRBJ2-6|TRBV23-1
CASSSVTFWGTGANVLTF
TGCGCCAGCAGTTCGGTAACCTTTTGGGGGACTGGGGCCAACGTCCTGACTTTC
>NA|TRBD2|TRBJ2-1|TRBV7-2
CASSFGLAGTYNEQFF
TGTGCCAGCAGCTTCGGACTAGCGGGAACCTACAATGAGCAGTTCTTC
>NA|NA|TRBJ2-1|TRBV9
CASSAMGWIFPYNEQFF
TGTGCCAGCAGCGCGATGGGATGGATATTCCCTTACAATGAGCAGTTCTTC
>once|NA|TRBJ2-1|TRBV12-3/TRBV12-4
CASSLEVRSYNEQFF
TGTGCCAGCAGTTTAGAGGTGCGCTCCTACAATGAGCAGTTCTTC
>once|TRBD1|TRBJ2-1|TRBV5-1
CASMGTANNEQFF
TGCGCCAGCATGGGGACAGCTAACAATGAGCAGTTCTTC
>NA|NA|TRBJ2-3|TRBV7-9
CASSLRTGTDTQYF
TGTGCCAGCAGCCTAAGGACAGGCACAGATACGCAGTATTTT
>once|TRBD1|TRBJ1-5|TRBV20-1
CSASTPGGHQPQHF
TGCAGTGCTAGTACCCCAGGGGGGCATCAGCCCCAGCATTTT
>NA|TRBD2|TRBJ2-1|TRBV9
CASSVALFGGAVHEQFF
TGTGCCAGCAGCGTAGCGTTGTTCGGGGGGGCCGTGCATGAGCAGTTCTTC
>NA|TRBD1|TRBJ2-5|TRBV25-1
CASSEAGTGAGWETQYF
TGTGCCAGCAGTGAGGCCGGGACAGGAGCCGGATGGGAGACCCAGTACTTC
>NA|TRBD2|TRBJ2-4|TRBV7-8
CASTPSLAGGSLAKNIQYF
TGTGCCAGCACCCCCTCCCTGGCGGGGGGTTCTTTAGCCAAAAACATTCAGTACTTC
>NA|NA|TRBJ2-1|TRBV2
CALQRGNEQFF
TGTGCCCTACAGCGTGGCAATGAGCAGTTCTTC
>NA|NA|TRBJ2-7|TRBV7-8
CASSIPGLQTPYEQYF
TGTGCCAGCAGCATTCCGGGACTCCAGACCCCCTACGAGCAGTACTTC
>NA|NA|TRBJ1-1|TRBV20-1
CSARDPGDNTEAFF
TGCAGTGCTAGAGATCCAGGGGATAACACTGAAGCTTTCTTT
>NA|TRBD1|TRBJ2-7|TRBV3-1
CASSQAGTGPLYEQYF
TGTGCCAGCAGCCAAGCAGGGACAGGTCCCCTCTACGAGCAGTACTTC
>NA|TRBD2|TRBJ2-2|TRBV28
CASSFSGGAGELFF
TGTGCCAGCAGTTTCAGCGGGGGAGCCGGGGAGCTGTTTTTT
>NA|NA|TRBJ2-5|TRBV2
CASRRRGEETQYF
TGTGCCAGCAGACGAAGGGGTGAAGAGACCCAGTACTTC
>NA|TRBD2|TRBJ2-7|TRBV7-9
CASSLGSSGHLYEQYF
TGTGCCAGCAGCCTGGGGTCTAGCGGGCACCTCTACGAGCAGTACTTC
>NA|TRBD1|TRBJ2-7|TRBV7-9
CASRPTTGGSSYEQYF
TGTGCCAGCAGGCCTACAACAGGGGGAAGCTCCTACGAGCAGTACTTC
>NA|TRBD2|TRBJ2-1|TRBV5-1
CASSFTSGDNEQFF
TGCGCCAGCAGCTTTACTAGCGGGGACAATGAGCAGTTCTTC
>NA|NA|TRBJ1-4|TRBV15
CATSRDDIPTATNEKLFF
TGTGCCACCAGCAGAGACGACATTCCGACTGCAACTAATGAAAAACTGTTTTTT
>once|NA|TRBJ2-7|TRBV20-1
CSARGGLDYEQYF
TGCAGTGCTAGGGGGGGGCTGGACTACGAGCAGTACTTC
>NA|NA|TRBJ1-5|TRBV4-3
CASSQDFYSSNQPQHF
TGCGCCAGCAGCCAAGATTTTTACAGCTCCAATCAGCCCCAGCATTTT
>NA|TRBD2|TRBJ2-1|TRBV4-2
CASSRGLAGGPEQFF
TGTGCCAGCAGCCGAGGACTAGCGGGAGGGCCTGAGCAGTTCTTC
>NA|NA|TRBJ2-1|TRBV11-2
CASRGHLSYNEQFF
TGTGCCAGCAGGGGACACTTATCCTACAATGAGCAGTTCTTC
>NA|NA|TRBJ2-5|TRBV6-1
CASSVWAGQETQYF
TGTGCCAGCAGTGTCTGGGCAGGGCAAGAGACCCAGTACTTC
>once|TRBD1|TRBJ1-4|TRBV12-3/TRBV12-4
CASSGGTATEKLFF
TGTGCCAGCAGTGGCGGGACAGCGACCGAAAAACTGTTTTTT
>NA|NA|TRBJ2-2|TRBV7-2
CASSFPDVGNTGELFF
TGTGCCAGCAGCTTTCCCGATGTAGGGAACACCGGGGAGCTGTTTTTT
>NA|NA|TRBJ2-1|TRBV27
CASSLSSQTEQFF
TGTGCCAGCAGTTTATCGAGCCAGACAGAGCAGTTCTTC
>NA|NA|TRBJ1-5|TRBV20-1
CSARVGRASNQPQHF
TGCAGTGCTAGAGTGGGGAGGGCGAGCAATCAGCCCCAGCATTTT
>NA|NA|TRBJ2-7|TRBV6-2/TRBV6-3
CASSYHGGYEQYF
TGTGCCAGCAGTTACCATGGCGGCTACGAGCAGTACTTC
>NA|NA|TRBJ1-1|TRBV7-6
CASSSPGGGGTEAFF
TGTGCCAGCAGCTCCCCGGGGGGAGGCGGCACTGAAGCTTTCTTT
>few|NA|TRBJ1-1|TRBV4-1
CASSQEQYGTEAFF
TGCGCCAGCAGCCAAGAACAATACGGGACTGAAGCTTTCTTT
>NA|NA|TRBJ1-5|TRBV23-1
CASSPWTLNQPQHF
TGCGCCAGCAGTCCCTGGACACTCAATCAGCCCCAGCATTTT
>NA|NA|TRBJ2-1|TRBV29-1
CSVERRGGNEQFF
TGCAGCGTTGAGAGGAGGGGTGGTAATGAGCAGTTCTTC
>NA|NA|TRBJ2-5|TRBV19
CASSIVGAVDATQYF
TGTGCCAGTAGTATAGTGGGGGCCGTGGATGCGACCCAGTACTTC
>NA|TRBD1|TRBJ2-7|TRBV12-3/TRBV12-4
CASSPSQGARIGEQYF
TGTGCCAGCAGTCCAAGTCAGGGGGCTCGGATCGGCGAGCAGTACTTC